Reported below is one T cell receptor beta chain. This entry comes from a study of blood T cell repertoires in COVID-19. Assay: immunoSEQ multiplex PCR; the TCRdb copy retains only in-frame clones and omits some. Of about 260,000 clones listed, around 86% are singletons. Germline V gene lookup returns CDR1 LGHNA and CDR2 YSLEER. V trimming: 0 bases; J trimming: 4 bases; junction bases outside the gene matches: 10. The CDR3 runs to 18 residues. The origin of this receptor is a woman aged 60-75 years with COVID-19, enrolled during active disease. The sequencing sample was made of peripheral blood. The chain couples TRBV4-3 to TRBJ2-1, with 9 nucleotides matching TRBD2. The CDR3: CASSQDHSGSNSYNEQFF. In DNA, the CDR3 is TGCGCCAGCAGCCAAGACCATAGCGGGAGCAATTCATACAATGAGCAGTTCTTC.